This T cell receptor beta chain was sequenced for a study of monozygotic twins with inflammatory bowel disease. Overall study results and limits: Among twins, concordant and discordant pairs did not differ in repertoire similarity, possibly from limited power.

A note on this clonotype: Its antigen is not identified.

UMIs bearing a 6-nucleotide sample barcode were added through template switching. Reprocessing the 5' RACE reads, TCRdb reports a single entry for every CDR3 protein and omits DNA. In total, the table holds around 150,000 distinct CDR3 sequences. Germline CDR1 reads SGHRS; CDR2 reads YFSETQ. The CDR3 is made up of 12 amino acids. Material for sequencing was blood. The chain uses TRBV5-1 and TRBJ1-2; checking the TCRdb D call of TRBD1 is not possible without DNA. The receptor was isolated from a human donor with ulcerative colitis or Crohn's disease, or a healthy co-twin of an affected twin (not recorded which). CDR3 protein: CASSTGTDGYTF.